This T cell receptor beta chain was sequenced for a study of T cell repertoires in cytomegalovirus infection. About the study: Matching HLA type, along with CMV infection, was indicated by public TCR beta signatures.

Note on this clonotype: Its antigen is not known.

Whole-study results and caveats: Totalled public TCR beta family frequency picked out people who carried CMV plus the relevant HLA. Clonotypes of TCR beta that were HLA-C-restricted and CMV-specific dominated the ex vivo response.

In TCRdb, the reads were re-called with MiXCR into one record per CDR3 protein. The table records roughly 80,000 distinct CDR3 sequences, about 37% of them present only once. From germline, CDR1 is SEHNR and CDR2 FQNEAQ (reference sequence). Trimming removed 1 base from V and 7 bases from J; junction bases left unmatched: 4. This CDR3 is built from 14 residues. The source is a human donor in good health (CMV status not recorded). Some clones in this sample may be carry-over from other donors' samples. The chain recombines TRBV7-9 with TRBJ2-1; 7 nucleotides agree with TRBD2. Sample: CD8+ T cells from cultured PBMCs, taken from culture after CMV antigen stimulation. CDR3 coding DNA: TGTGCCAGCAGCTTAGGGGGGGGATGGAATGAGCAGTTCTTC. Translation gives CASSLGGGWNEQFF.